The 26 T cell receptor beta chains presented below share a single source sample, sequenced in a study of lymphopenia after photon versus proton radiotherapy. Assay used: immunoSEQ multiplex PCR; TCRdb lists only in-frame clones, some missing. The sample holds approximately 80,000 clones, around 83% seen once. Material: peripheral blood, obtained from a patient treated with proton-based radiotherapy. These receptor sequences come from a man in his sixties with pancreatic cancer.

Here the CDR3 DNA reads TGTGCCAGCTCACCTCGGAGTCTCAAAGCAGGAGCTGGTGGGAACACTGAAGCTTTCTTT. Its protein is CASSPRSLKAGAGGNTEAFF. This rearrangement joins TRBV18 to TRBJ1-1; D gene ambiguous. The germline V gene encodes CDR1 KGHSH and CDR2 LQKENI. The V and J ends lost 3 bases and 1 base respectively, with 27 bases between them. CDR3 length: 20 amino acids. Filled out from reference TRBV18 and TRBJ1-1, the complete variable domain reads NAGVMQNPRHLVRRRGQEARLRCSPMKGHSHVYWYRQLPEEGLKFMVYLQKENIIDESGMPKERFSAEFPKEGPSILRIQQVVRGDSAAYFCASSPRSLKAGAGGNTEAFFGQGTRLTVV.

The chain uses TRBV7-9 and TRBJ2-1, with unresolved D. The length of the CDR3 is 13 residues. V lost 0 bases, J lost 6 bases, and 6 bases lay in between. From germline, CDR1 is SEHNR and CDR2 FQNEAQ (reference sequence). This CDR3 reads CASSLAGGNEQFF. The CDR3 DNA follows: TGTGCCAGCAGCTTAGCAGGTGGCAATGAGCAGTTCTTC.

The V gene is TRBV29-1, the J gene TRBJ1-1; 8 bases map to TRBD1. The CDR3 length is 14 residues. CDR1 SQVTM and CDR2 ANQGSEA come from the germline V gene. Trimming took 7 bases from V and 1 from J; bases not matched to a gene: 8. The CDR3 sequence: CSAATGTGNTEAFF. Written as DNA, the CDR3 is TGCAGCGCCGCTACCGGGACAGGGAACACTGAAGCTTTCTTT.

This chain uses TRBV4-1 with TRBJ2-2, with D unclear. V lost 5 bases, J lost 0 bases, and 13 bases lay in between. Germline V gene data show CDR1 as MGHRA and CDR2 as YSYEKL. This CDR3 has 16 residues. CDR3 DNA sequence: TGCGCCAGCAGCTACCGAAGAGGAACGAACACCGGGGAGCTGTTTTTT. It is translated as CASSYRRGTNTGELFF.

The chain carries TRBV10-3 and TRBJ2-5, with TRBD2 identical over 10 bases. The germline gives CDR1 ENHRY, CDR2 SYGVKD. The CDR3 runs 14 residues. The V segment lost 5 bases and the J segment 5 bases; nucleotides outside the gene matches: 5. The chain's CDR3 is CAISPGTSVETQYF. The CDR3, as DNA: TGTGCCATCAGTCCCGGGACTAGCGTGGAGACCCAGTACTTC.

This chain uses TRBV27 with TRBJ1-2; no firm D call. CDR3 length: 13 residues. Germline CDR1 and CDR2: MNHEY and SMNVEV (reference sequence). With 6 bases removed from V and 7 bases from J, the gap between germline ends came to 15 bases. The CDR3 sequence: CASRPTADRGYTF. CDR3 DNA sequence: TGTGCCAGCAGGCCGACGGCCGATCGTGGCTACACCTTC.

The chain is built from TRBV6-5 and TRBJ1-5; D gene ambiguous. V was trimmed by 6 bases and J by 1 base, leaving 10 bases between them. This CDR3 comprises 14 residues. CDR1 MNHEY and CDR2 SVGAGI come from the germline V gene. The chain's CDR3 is CASRPTRSNQPQHF. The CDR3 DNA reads TGTGCCAGCAGACCTACAAGAAGCAATCAGCCCCAGCATTTT.

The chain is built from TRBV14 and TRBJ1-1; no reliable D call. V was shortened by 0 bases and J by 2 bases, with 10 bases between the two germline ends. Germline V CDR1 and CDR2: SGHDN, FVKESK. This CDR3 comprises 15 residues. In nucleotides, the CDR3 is TGTGCCAGCAGCCAAGATCATTGGGTTAACACTGAAGCTTTCTTT. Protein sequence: CASSQDHWVNTEAFF.

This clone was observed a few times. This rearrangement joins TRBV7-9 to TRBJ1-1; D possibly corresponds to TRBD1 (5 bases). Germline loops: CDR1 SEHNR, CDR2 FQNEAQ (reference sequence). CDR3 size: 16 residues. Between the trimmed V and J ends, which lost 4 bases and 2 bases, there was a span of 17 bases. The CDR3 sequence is CASSSQNRGFNTEAFF. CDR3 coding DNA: TGTGCCAGCAGCTCGCAAAATCGGGGCTTCAACACTGAAGCTTTCTTT.

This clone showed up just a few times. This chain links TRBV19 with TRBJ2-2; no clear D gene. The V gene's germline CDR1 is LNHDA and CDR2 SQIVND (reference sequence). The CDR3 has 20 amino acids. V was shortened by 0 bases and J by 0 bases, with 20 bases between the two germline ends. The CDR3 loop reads CASSIDPAEWWTANTGELFF. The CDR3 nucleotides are TGTGCCAGTAGTATAGATCCGGCGGAGTGGTGGACCGCGAACACCGGGGAGCTGTTTTTT.

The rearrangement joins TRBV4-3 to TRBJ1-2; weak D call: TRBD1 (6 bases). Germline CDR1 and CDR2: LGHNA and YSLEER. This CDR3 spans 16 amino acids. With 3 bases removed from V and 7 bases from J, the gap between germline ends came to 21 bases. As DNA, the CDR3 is TGCGCCAGCAGCCACCCGGACAGTGCTGGGGGCAGTGGCTACACCTTC. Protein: CASSHPDSAGGSGYTF.

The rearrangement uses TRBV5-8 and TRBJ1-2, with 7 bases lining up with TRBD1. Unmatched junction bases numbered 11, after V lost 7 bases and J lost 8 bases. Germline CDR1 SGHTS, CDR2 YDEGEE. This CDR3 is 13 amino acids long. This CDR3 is CASLYLQGYGYTF. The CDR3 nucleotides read TGTGCCAGCCTCTATCTACAGGGGTACGGCTACACCTTC.

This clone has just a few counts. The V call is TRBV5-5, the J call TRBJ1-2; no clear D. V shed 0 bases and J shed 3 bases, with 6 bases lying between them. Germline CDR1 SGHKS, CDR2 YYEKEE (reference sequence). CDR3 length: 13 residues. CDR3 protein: CASSLAQDYGYTF. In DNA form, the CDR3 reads TGTGCCAGCAGCTTGGCACAAGACTATGGCTACACCTTC.

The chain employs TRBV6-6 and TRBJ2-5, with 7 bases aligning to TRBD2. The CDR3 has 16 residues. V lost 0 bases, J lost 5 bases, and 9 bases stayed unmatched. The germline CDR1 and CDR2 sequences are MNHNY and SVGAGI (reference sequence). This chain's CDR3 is CASSYSRTRVRETQYF. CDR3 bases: TGTGCCAGCAGTTACTCACGGACTAGGGTCAGGGAGACCCAGTACTTC.

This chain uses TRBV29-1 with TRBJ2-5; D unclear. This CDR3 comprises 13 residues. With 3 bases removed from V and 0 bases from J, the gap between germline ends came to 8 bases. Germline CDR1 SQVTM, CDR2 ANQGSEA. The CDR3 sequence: CSVESRNQETQYF. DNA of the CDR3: TGCAGCGTTGAGTCTAGGAACCAAGAGACCCAGTACTTC.

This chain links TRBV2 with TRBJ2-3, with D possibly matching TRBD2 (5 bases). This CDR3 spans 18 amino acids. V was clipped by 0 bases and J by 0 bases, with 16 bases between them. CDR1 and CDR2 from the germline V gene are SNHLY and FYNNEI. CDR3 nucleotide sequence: TGTGCCAGCAGTGAAGCGCTTCTGGGGTGGACTAGCACAGATACGCAGTATTTT. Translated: CASSEALLGWTSTDTQYF.

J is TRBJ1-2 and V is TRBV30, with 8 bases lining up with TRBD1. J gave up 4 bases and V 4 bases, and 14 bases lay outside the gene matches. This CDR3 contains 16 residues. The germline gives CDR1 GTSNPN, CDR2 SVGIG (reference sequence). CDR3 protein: CAWTSIRTGKPYGYTF. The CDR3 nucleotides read TGTGCCTGGACCTCCATCCGGACAGGGAAACCCTATGGCTACACCTTC. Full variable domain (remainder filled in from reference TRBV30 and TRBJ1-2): SQTIHQWPATLVQPVGSPLSLECTVEGTSNPNLYWYRQAAGRGLQLLFYSVGIGQISSEVPQNLSASRPQDRQFILSSKKLLLSDSGFYLCAWTSIRTGKPYGYTFGSGTRLTVV.

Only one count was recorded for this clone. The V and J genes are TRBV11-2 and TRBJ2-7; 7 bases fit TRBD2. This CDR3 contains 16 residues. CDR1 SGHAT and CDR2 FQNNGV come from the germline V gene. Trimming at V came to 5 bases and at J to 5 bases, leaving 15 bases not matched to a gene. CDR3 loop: CASSHRLAAQRHEQYF. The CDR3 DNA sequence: TGTGCCAGCAGCCATCGACTAGCCGCTCAGCGACACGAGCAGTACTTC.

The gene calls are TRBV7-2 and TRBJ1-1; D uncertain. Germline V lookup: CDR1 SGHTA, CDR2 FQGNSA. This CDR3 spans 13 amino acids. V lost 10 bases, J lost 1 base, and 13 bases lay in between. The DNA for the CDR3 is TGTGCCACAAAGGAGTCTCCGAACACTGAAGCTTTCTTT. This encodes CATKESPNTEAFF.

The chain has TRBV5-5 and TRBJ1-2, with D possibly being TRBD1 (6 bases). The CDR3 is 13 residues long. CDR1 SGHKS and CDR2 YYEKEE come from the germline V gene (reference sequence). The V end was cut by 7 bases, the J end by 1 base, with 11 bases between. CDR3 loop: CASGRGYNYGYTF. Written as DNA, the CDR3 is TGTGCCAGCGGCAGGGGATATAACTATGGCTACACCTTC.

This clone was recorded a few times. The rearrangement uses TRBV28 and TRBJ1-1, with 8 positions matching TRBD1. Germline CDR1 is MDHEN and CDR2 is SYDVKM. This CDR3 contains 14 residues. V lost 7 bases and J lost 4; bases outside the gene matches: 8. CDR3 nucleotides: TGTGCCAGCACCCTTCAGGGGGCGCGCACTGAAGCTTTCTTT. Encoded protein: CASTLQGARTEAFF.

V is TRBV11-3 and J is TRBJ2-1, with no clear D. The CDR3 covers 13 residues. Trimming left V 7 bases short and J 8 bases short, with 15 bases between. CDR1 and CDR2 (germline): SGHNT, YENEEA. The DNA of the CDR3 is TGTGCCAGCACGTCCGGAGTTCGTGATGAGCAGTTCTTC. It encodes CASTSGVRDEQFF.

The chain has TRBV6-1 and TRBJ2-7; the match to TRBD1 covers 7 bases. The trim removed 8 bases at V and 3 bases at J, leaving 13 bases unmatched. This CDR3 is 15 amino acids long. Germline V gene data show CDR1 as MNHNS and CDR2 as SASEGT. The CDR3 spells CASVISWDSYYEQYF. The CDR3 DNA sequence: TGTGCCAGCGTGATTAGTTGGGACAGCTACTACGAGCAGTACTTC.

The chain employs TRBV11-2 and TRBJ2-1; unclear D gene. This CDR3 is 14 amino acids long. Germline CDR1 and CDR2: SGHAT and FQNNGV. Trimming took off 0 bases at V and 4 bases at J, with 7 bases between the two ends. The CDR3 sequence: CASSLEGSYNEQFF. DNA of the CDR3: TGTGCCAGCAGCTTAGAGGGCTCATACAATGAGCAGTTCTTC.

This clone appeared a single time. The chain's CDR3 is CSVSPGTGQGNYGYTF. The CDR3 DNA reads as TGCAGCGTTTCCCCGGGGACGGGACAGGGGAACTATGGCTACACCTTC. The V and J genes are TRBV29-1 and TRBJ1-2; 10 positions match TRBD1. The V segment lost 5 bases and the J segment 2 bases; nucleotides outside the gene matches: 11. Germline CDR1 SQVTM, CDR2 ANQGSEA. The CDR3 length is 16 residues.

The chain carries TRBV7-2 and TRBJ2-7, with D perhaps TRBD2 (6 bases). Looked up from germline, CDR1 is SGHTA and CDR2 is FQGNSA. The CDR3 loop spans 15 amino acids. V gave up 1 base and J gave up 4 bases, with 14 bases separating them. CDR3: CASSLGAGTQYEQYF. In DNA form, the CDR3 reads TGTGCCAGCAGCTTAGGGGCAGGGACTCAATACGAGCAGTACTTC. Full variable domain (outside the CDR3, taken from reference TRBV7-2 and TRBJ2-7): GAGVSQSPSNKVTEKGKDVELRCDPISGHTALYWYRQSLGQGLEFLIYFQGNSAPDKSGLPSDRFSAERTGGSVSTLTIQRTQQEDSAVYLCASSLGAGTQYEQYFGPGTRLTVT.